Included here is one TCR beta chain sequence, with context. It lacks a known antigen. A read error may account for a junction end that differs from germline. The identical CDR3 is also encoded by other nucleotide sequences in the sample. The sample comes from a study of shared T cell receptors in the human thymus listed by TCRdb under 2021. For the study in its entirety: The study examined how self-reactive, shared T-cell receptor alpha chains are generated in the human thymus.

Library generation was performed with the immunoSEQ multiplex PCR assay. Drawn from immuneACCESS, this table holds only the in-frame rearrangements with V and J called that TCRdb kept. Clones are partly lost; checked studies trace under half to an unresolved V gene and leave the rest unexplained. Counted in this sample were some 660,000 clones; around 87% of them appeared once. 0.0094% of the sample is in the top ten clones. Another study also made use of these data, one on human thymus T cells. Looking at the second paper: Donors were immunologically healthy infants undergoing open corrective cardiac surgery for congenital heart defects in Finland. Thymus tissue was obtained as surgical resects removed during corrective cardiac surgery. Usage of V and J gene segments appeared to be biased in both the thymic and the peripheral blood repertoires. Highly overlapping thymic TCR repertoires among unrelated individuals were reported in the related research. The study described the TCR alpha and beta repertoires in under 10 infant thymus samples and a few matching peripheral blood samples. Donor ages ranging from about 6 to 250 days were recorded, and more than 5 male and a couple of female infants were included in the cohort. Thymocytes were freed from the tissue by mechanical means and kept at -70 degrees C as pellets of roughly 8.5-31 million cells. A QIAsymphony instrument was used to extract genomic DNA from the frozen cell pellets. The immunoSEQ multiplex PCR assay was used to amplify the TCRB and TCRAD loci from a standardized quantity of quality-controlled genomic DNA. The amplicons covered the V(D)J region and were long enough to include the CDR3 and to identify the V and J genes. The commercial immunoSEQ service was used to sequence amplicons on an Illumina platform. Primer bias and sequencing errors were corrected using previously described methods, and TCRAD and TCRB definitions followed the IMGT database. The repertoires were analysed using immunoSEQ Analyzer 3.0 and VDJTools for basic statistics, V/J segment usage, diversity estimates, rarefaction and pairwise overlap. Diversity was estimated with Chao1, ChaoE, Efron-Thisted, Shannon and inverse Simpson indices, and also on datasets down-sampled to the smallest sample. For repertoire overlap, CDR3 nucleotide sequence, V gene and J gene had to match strictly, and clustering was done by Jaccard-based multidimensional scaling. Thymus samples yielded on average about 810,000 unique TCRB clonotypes, compared with roughly 80,000 from blood samples.

Sequencing was performed on thymocytes. The sequence came from a boy under two years old with a congenital heart defect. Donor details come from another sample of the same person, matched by shared clones.

The bases are TGTGCCAGCTCGGGGGGGCTCTATTCCCCCCTCCACTTT. Translated, this is CASSGGLYSPLHF. The receptor chain draws on TRBV27 and TRBJ1-6, and possibly TRBD1, on 6 matching bases. Counted from cysteine to phenylalanine, this CDR3 has 13 amino acids. The kept DNA is CDR3 alone, 39 bases in frame from the first base. CDR1 MNHEY and CDR2 SMNVEV were looked up in the germline V gene (reference sequence).